This T cell receptor beta chain was profiled in a study of T cells after posttransplantation cyclophosphamide. This clone was seen a handful of times. As yet, its antigen is unknown. Produced via immunoSEQ multiplex PCR; TCRdb's table is partial and in-frame only. This sample shows more than 9,000 clones and no singletons; about 25% rests with the ten largest. Findings and limits, study-wide: Recipient CMV seropositivity and CMV reactivation strongly tracked TRB clonality.

The CDR3 runs to 16 residues. From germline, CDR1 is SGHAT and CDR2 FQDESV (reference sequence). Unmatched junction bases numbered 5, after V lost 4 bases and J lost 4 bases. Treatment was busulfan-fludarabine conditioning, a marrow graft, and cyclophosphamide on days +3 and +4. The chain employs TRBV11-1 and TRBJ2-3, with 13 bases aligning to TRBD2. The clonotype comes from a female patient aged 40-50 years who received an allogeneic stem cell transplant from a related donor, was CMV-positive, and had no GVHD. Some T cells may be the graft donor's. This sample comprised PBMCs, obtained after allogeneic stem cell transplant with posttransplant cyclophosphamide. The CDR3 sequence: CASSSRLAGGSDTQYF. DNA for the CDR3: TGTGCCAGCAGCTCGAGACTAGCGGGGGGTTCAGATACGCAGTATTTT.